The source of this T cell receptor beta chain is a study of T cells in Graves' hyperthyroidism and ophthalmopathy. The investigators amplified TCR beta CDR3 regions from RNA transcripts. The HTBI primer set was used in a first-round RT-PCR of the TCR CDR3. TCRdb recomputed calls from the multiplex PCR reads with MiXCR, one row per CDR3 protein. The sample carries about 640,000 distinct CDR3 sequences, 20% recorded once. The CDR3 spans 15 residues. CDR1 SGHAT and CDR2 FQNNGV come from the germline V gene. V shed 1 base and J shed 3 bases, with 12 bases lying between them. This clonotype was detected many times.

This sequence was found in a young man with Graves' ophthalmopathy. The sample consisted of blood. The chain has TRBV11-2 and TRBJ2-5; a weak D match, TRBD2 (5 bases). The CDR3 reads CASSLVGSVEETQYF. The CDR3 DNA is TGTGCCAGCAGCTTAGTTGGTAGCGTAGAAGAGACCCAGTACTTC.